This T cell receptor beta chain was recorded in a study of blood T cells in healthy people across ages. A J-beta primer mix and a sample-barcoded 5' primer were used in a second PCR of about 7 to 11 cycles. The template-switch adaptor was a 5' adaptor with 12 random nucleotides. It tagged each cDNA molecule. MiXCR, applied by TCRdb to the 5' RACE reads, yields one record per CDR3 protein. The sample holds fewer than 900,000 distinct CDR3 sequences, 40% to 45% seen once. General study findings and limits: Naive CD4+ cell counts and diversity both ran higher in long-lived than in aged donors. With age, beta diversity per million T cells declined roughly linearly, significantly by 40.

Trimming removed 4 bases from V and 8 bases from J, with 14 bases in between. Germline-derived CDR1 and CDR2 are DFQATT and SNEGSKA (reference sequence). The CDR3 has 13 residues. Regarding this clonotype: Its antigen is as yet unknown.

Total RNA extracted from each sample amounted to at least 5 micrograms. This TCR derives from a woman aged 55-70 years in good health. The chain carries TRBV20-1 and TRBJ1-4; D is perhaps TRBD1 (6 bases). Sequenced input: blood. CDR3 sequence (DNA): TGCAGTGCTATTGAGACAGGAGGAGAAAAACTGTTTTTT. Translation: CSAIETGGEKLFF.